This is a list of T cell receptor beta chains from one sample in a study of patients and donors after allogeneic stem cell transplantation. TCRdb independently ran MiXCR on the RT-PCR reads; one entry per CDR3 protein. The sample yields roughly 940,000 distinct CDR3 sequences, roughly 18% seen once. The source material was blood, either unsorted or a sorted T cell fraction (not recorded which). The receptors come from a human donor who was either an allogeneic HSCT recipient or a stem cell or donor lymphocyte infusion donor (not recorded which). It is not recorded whose cells these are; they may come from a transplant donor. Both conserved end residues are part of each CDR3. The order of the fields is J gene, V gene, CDR3 protein.

TRBJ1-2,TRBV4-3,CASSQDLGNYGYTF
TRBJ1-3,TRBV12-3/TRBV12-4,CASSSRDRGSGNTIYF
TRBJ2-3,TRBV7-2,CASSSWADTQYF
TRBJ2-3,TRBV5-1,CASSLGSTSHTDTQYF
TRBJ2-7,TRBV28,CASSYSGTSRSYEQYF
TRBJ2-1,TRBV27,CASSTLRLAGTYNEQFF
TRBJ2-5,TRBV6-5,CASSYLGRDTLGETQYF
TRBJ2-1,TRBV2,CARLNPLNTYNEQFF
TRBJ1-2,TRBV4-1,CASSQDLDFYGYTF
TRBJ2-7,TRBV5-1,CASSFPDYSYEQYF
TRBJ2-4,TRBV7-3,CASSPAPGTSLDF
TRBJ2-1,TRBV24-1,CATSDPGLAGGSNNEQFF
TRBJ2-1,TRBV9,CASSVAGLGGYNEQFF
TRBJ2-1,TRBV29-1,CSVGRGDSSYNEQFF
TRBJ1-1,TRBV6-6,CASSYTATEAFF
TRBJ2-1,TRBV29-1,CSVDRLAEGVEQFF
TRBJ2-1,TRBV27,CASSFGGLSVYEQFF
TRBJ2-7,TRBV7-9,CASSRGRDRDYEQYF
TRBJ2-1,TRBV24-1,CATSPTGAGGHDEQFF
TRBJ1-1,TRBV7-9,CASPGGRVNTEAFF
TRBJ2-5,TRBV2,CASSTGEYQETQYF
TRBJ1-1,TRBV2,CASSPRHGGTEAFF
TRBJ2-5,TRBV5-1,CASSPAVRDYSVETQYF
TRBJ2-2,TRBV12-3/TRBV12-4,CASSPHPGELFF
TRBJ1-1,TRBV29-1,CSVEMGIHTEAFF
TRBJ2-7,TRBV7-2,CASSLMALSYEQYF
TRBJ2-1,TRBV18,CASSPRNRSISFF